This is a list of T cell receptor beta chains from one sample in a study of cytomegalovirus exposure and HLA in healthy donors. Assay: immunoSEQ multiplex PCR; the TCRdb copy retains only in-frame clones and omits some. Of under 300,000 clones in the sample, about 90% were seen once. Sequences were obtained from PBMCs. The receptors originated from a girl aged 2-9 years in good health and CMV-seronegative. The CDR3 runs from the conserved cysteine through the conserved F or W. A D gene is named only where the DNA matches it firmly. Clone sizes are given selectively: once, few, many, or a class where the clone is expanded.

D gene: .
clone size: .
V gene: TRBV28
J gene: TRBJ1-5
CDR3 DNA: TGTGCCAGCATTTACAGCTCGTACAATCAGCCCCAGCATTTT
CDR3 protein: CASIYSSYNQPQHF

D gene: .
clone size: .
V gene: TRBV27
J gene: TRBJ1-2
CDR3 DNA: TGTGCCAGCAGTTTATCCGCGCACTATGGCTACACCTTC
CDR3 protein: CASSLSAHYGYTF

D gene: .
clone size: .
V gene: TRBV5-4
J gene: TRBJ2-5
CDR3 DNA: TGTGCCAGCAGCTTCGGCGGGAACCAAGAGACCCAGTACTTC
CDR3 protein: CASSFGGNQETQYF

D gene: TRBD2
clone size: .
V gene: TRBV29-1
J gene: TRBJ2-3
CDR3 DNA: TGCAGCGTTGGTCGTGGGACTAGCGGGGGGGGGAGCACAGATACGCAGTATTTT
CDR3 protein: CSVGRGTSGGGSTDTQYF

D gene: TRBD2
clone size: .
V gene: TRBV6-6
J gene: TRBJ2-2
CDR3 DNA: TGTGCCAGCAGTTACTTCGCGGGAGGGGACGGGGAGCTGTTTTTT
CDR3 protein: CASSYFAGGDGELFF

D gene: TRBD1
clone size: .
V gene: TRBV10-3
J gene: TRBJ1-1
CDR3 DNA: TGTGCCATCAGTGACCCGGGACAGGGAAGAACTGAAGCTTTCTTT
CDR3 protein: CAISDPGQGRTEAFF

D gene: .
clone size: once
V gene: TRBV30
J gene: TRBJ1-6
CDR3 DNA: TGTGCCTGGAGTGTGGGGGGGGCAGGGAATTCACCCCTCCACTTT
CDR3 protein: CAWSVGGAGNSPLHF

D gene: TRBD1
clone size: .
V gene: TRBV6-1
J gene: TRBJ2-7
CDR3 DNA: TGTGCCAGCAGCTCGACAGGGATGGACGAGCAGTACTTC
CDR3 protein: CASSSTGMDEQYF

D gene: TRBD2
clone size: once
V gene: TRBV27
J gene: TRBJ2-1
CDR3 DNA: TGTGCCGCCCGGCCGGGAATCGCCGGGGGGAACTCCTACAATGAGCAGTTCTTC
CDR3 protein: CAARPGIAGGNSYNEQFF

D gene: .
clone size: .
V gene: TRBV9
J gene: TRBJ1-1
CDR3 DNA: TGTGCCAGCAGCAACCGGGACAAGCCTGAAGCTTTCTTT
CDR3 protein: CASSNRDKPEAFF

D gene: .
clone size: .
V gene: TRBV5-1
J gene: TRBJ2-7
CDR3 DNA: TGCGCCAGCAGTAACCCGGGGTCGAAGGAAGAGTACTTC
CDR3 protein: CASSNPGSKEEYF

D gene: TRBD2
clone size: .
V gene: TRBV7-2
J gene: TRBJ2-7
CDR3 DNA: TGTGCCAGCAGCTTACTAGCGGGAGGGGGCTACGAGCAGTACTTC
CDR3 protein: CASSLLAGGGYEQYF

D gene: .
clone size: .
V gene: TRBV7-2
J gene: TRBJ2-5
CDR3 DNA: TGTGCCAGCAGCTTGGTAGCGAAAGAGACCCAGTACTTC
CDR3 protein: CASSLVAKETQYF

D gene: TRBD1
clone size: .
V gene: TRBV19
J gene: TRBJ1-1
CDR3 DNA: TGTGCCAGTAGCCGACAGGGGATTATAACTGAAGCTTTCTTT
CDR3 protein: CASSRQGIITEAFF

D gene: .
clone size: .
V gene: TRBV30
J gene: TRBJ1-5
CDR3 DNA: TGTGCCTGGAGTGTATTAAATCAGCCCCAGCATTTT
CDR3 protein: CAWSVLNQPQHF

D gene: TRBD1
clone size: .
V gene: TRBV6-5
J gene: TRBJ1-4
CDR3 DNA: TGTGCCAGCAGTTACTCGTGGACAGGGGTCAAAGAAAAACTGTTTTTT
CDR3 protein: CASSYSWTGVKEKLFF

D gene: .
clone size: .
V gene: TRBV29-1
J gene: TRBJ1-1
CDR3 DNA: TGCAGCGTTGAAGGGGGGCGCGTTACTGAAGCTTTCTTT
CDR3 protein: CSVEGGRVTEAFF

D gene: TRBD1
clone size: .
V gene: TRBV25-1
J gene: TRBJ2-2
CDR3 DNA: TGTGCCAGCAGTGCGGGACAGGTGAACACCGGGGAGCTGTTTTTT
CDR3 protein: CASSAGQVNTGELFF

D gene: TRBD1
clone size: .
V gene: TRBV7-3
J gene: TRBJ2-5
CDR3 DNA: TGTGCCAGCAGCTACGGGACAGGGAATCTTAAAGAGACCCAGTACTTC
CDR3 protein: CASSYGTGNLKETQYF

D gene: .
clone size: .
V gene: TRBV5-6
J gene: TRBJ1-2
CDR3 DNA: TGTGCCAGCAGCTTGGCGGGGTCGGCGGGGGCAATTGGCTACACCTTC
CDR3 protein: CASSLAGSAGAIGYTF

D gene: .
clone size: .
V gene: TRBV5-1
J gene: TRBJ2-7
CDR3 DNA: TGCGCCAGCAGCTTGGAAATCGTTAGCTCCTACGAGCAGTACTTC
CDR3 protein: CASSLEIVSSYEQYF

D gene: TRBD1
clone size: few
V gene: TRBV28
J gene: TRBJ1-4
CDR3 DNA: TGTGCCAGCAGTTCCGGGGAGGACAGGGTCGAAGAAAAACTGTTTTTT
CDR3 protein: CASSSGEDRVEEKLFF

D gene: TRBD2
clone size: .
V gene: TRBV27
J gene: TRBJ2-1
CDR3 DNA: TGTGCCAGCAGGGGGACTAGCCACAATGAGCAGTTCTTC
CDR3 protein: CASRGTSHNEQFF

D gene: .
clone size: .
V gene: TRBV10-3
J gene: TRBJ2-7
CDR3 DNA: TGTGCCATCAGTGACGGTCCCTTCCACGAGCAGTACTTC
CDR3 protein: CAISDGPFHEQYF

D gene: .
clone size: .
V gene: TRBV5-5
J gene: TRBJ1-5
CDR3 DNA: TGTGCCAGCAGCAACGGGGGGGCAGTCAATAGCAATCAGCCCCAGCATTTT
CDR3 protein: CASSNGGAVNSNQPQHF

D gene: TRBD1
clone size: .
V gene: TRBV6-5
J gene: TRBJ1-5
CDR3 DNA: TGTGCCAGCAGTTACTCGAGGGACAGCCCTCTTCAGCCCCAGCATTTT
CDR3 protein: CASSYSRDSPLQPQHF

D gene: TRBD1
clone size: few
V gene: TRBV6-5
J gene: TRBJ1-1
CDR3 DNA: TGTGCCAGCAGCGCACAGGGGGCTGTCACTGAAGCTTTCTTT
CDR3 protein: CASSAQGAVTEAFF

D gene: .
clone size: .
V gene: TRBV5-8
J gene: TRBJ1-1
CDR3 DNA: TGTGCCAGCAGCTTGGATTCGGGATGGGGCACTGAAGCTTTCTTT
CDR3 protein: CASSLDSGWGTEAFF

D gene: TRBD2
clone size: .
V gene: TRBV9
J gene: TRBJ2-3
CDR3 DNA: TGTGCCAGCAGCGTATGGGGGGGAGGTACAGATACGCAGTATTTT
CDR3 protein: CASSVWGGGTDTQYF

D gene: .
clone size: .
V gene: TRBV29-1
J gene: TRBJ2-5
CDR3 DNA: TGCAGCGCAACAGTCGGGGAAGAGACCCAGTACTTC
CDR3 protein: CSATVGEETQYF

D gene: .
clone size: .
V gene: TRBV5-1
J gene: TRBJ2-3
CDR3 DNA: TGCGCCAGCAGCTTGGCTTTGGCACGGTCAGGGAATGCGAACACAGATACGCAGTATTTT
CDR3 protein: CASSLALARSGNANTDTQYF

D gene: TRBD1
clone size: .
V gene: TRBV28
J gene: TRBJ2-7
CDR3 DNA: TGTGCCAGCAGCGCCCCCCTAGGGACAGGTTATTCCTACGAGCAGTACTTC
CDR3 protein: CASSAPLGTGYSYEQYF

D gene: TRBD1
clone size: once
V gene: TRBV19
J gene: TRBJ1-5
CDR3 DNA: TGTGCCAGTAGTATAGGAGGGGGCTGGGATCAGCCCCAGCATTTT
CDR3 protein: CASSIGGGWDQPQHF

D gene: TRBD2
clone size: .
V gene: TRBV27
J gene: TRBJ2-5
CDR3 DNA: TGTGCCAGCAGCCCGGGGGGTCTACAAGAGACCCAGTACTTC
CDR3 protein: CASSPGGLQETQYF

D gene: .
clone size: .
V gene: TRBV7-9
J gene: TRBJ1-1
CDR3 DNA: TGTGCCAGCCTTGAGGGGGGGAGAGTTGGCACTGAAGCTTTCTTT
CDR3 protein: CASLEGGRVGTEAFF

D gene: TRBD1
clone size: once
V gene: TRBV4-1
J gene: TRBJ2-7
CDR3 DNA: TGCGCCAGCAGCCAAGATGGGGACAGGGGGCCCTACGAGCAGTACTTC
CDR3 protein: CASSQDGDRGPYEQYF

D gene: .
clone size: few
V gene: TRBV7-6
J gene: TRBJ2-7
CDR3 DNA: TGTGCCAGCAGCTTAGGGGCAGGCTACGAGCAGTACTTC
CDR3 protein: CASSLGAGYEQYF